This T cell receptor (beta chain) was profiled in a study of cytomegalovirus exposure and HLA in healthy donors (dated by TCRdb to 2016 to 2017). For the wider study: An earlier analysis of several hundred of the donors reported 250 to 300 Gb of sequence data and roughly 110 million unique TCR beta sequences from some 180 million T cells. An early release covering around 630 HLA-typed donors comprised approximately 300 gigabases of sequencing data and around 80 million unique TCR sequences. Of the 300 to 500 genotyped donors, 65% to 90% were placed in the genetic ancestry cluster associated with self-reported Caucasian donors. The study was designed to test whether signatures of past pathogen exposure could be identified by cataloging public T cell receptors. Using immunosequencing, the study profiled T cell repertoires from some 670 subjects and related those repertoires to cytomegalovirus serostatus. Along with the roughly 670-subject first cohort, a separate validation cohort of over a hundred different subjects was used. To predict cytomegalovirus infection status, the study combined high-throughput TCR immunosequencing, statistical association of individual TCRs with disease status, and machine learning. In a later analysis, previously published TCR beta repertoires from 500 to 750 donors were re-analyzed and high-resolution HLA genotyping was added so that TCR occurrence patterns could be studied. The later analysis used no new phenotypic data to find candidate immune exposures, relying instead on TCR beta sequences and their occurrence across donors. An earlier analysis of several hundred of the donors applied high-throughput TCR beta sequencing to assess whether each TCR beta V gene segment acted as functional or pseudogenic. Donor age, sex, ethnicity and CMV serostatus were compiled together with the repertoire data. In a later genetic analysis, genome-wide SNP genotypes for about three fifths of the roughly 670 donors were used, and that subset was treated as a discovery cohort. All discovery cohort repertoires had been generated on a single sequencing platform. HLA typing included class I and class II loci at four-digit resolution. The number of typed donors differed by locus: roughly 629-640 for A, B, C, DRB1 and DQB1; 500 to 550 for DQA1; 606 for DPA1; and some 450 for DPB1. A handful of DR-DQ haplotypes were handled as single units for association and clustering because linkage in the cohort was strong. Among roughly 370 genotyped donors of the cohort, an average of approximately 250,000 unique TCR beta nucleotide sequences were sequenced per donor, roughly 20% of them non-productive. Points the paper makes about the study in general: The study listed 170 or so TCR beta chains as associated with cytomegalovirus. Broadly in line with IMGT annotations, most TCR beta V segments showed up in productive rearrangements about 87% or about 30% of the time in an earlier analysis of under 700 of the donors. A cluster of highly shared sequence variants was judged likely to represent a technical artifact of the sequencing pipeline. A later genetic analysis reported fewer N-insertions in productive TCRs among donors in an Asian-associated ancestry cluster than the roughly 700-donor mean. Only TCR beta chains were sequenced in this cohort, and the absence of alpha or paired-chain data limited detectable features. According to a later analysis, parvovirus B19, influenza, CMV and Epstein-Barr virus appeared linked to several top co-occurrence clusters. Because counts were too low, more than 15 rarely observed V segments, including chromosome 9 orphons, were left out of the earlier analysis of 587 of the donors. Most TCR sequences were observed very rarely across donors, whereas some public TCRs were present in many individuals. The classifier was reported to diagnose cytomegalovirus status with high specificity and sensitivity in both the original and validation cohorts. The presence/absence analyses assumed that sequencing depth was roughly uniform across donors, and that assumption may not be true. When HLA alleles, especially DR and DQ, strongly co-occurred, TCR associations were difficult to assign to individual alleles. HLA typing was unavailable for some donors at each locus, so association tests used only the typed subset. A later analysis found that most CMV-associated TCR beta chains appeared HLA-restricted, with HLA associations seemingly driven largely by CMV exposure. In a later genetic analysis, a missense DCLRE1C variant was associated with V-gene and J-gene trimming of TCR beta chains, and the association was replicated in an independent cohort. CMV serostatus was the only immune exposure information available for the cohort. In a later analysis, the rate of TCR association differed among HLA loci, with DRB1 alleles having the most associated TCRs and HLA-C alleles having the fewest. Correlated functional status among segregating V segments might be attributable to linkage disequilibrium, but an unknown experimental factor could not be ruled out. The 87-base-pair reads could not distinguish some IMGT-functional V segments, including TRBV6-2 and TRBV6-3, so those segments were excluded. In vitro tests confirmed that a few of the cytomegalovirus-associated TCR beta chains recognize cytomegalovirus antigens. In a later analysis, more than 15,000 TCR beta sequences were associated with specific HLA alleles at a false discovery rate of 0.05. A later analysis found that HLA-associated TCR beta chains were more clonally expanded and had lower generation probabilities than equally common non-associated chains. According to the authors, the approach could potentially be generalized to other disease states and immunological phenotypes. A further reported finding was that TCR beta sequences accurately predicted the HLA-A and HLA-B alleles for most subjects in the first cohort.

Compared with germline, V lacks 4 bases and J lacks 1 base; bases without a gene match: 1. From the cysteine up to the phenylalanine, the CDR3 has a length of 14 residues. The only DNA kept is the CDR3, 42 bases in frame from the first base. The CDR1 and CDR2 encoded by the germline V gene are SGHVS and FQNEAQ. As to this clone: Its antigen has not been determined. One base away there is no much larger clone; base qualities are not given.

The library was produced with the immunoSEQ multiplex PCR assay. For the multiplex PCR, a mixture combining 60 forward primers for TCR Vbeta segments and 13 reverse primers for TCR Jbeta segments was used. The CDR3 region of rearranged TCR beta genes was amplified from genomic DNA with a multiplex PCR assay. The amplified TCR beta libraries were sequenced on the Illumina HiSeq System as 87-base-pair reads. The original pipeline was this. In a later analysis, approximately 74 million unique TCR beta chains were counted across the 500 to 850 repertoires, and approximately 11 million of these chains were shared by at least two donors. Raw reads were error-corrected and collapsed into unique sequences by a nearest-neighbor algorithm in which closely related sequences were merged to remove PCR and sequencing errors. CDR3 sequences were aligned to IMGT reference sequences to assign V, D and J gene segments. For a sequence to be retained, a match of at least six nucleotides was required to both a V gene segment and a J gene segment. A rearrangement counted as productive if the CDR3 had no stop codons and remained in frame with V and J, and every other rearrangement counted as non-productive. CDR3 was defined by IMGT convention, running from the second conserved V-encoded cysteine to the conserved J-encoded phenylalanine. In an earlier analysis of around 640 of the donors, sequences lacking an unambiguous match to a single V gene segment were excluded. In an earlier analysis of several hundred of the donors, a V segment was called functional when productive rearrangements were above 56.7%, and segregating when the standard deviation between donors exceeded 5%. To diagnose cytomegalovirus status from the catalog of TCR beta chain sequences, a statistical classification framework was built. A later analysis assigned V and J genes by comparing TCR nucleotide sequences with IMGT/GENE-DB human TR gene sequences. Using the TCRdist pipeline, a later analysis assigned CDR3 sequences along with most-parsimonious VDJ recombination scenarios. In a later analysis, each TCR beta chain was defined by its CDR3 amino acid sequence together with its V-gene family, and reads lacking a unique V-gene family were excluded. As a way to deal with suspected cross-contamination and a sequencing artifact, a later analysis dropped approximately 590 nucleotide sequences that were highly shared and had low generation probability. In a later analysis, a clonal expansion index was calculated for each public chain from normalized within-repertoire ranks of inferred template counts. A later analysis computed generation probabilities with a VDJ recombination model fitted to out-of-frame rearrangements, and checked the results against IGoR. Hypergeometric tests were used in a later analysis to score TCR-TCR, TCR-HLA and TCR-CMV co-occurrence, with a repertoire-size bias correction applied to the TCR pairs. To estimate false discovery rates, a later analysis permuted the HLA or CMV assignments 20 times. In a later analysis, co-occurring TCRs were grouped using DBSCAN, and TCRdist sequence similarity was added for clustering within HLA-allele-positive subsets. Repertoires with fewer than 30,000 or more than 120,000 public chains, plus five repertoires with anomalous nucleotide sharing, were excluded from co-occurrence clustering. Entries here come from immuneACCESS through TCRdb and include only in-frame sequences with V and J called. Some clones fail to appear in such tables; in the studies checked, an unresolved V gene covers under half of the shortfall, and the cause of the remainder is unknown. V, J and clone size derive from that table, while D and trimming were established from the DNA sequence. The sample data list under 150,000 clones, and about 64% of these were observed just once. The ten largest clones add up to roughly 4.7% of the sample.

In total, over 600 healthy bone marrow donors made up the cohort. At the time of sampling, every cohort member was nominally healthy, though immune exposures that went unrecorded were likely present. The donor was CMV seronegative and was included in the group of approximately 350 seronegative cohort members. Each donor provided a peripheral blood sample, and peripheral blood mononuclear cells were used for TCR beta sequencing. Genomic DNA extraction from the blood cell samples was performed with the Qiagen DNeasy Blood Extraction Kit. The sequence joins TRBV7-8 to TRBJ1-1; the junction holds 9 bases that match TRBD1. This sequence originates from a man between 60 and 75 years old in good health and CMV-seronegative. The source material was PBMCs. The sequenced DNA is TGTGCCAGCAGCTGGGGACAGGGGAACACTGAAGCTTTCTTT. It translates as CASSWGQGNTEAFF. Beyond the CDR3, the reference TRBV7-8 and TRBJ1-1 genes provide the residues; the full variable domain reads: GAGVSQSPRYKVAKRGQDVALRCDPISGHVSLFWYQQALGQGPEFLTYFQNEAQLDKSGLPSDRFFAERPEGSVSTLKIQRTQQEDSAVYLCASSWGQGNTEAFFGQGTRLTVV.